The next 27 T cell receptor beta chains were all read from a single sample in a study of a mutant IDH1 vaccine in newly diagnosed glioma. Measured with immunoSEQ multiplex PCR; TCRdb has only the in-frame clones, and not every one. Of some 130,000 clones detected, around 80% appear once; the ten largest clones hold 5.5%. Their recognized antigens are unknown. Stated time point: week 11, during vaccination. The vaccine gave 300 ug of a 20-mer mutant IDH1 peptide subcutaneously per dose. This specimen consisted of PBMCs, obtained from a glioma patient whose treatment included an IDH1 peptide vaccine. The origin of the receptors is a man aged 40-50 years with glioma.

The CDR3 DNA reads TGTGCCAGCAGCGTAGAAGGTTGGACCGGGGAGCTGTTTTTT. It specifies CASSVEGWTGELFF. The chain couples TRBV9 to TRBJ2-2; D is uncertain. The ends were cut back, 0 bases at V and 5 bases at J, with 8 bases in the middle. Germline CDR1 and CDR2: SGDLS and YYNGEE. The CDR3 is 14 residues long.

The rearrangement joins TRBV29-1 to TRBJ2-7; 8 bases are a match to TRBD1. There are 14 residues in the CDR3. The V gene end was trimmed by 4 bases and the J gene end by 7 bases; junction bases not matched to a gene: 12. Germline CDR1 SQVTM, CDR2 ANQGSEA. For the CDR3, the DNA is TGCAGCGTTGTAAGGGACAGGCCTATTGAGGAGCAGTACTTC. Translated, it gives CSVVRDRPIEEQYF.

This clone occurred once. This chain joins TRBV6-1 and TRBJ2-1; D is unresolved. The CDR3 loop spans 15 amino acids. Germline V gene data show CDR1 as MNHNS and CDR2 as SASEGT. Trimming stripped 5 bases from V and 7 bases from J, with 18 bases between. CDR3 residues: CASSLETGPTNEQFF. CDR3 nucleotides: TGTGCCAGCAGTCTGGAGACGGGTCCAACAAATGAGCAGTTCTTC.

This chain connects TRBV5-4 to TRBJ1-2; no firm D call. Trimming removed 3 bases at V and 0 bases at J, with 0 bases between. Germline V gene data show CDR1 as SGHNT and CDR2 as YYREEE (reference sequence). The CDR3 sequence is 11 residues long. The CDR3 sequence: CASSSNYGYTF. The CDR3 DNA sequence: TGTGCCAGCAGCTCTAACTATGGCTACACCTTC.

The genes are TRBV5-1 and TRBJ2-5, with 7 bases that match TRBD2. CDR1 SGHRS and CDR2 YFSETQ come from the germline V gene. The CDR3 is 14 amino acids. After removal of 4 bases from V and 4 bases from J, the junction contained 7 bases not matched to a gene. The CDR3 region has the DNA TGCGCCAGCAGCCCCGGACTAGGCGCAGAGACCCAGTACTTC. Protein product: CASSPGLGAETQYF.

CDR3 DNA sequence: TGTGCCAGTAGCTACAGGGGCGGGGAGCTGTTTTTT. It codes for CASSYRGGELFF. V gene TRBV19 combines with J gene TRBJ2-2, with 7 nucleotides matching TRBD1. Germline loops: CDR1 LNHDA, CDR2 SQIVND (reference sequence). The CDR3 consists of 12 residues. With 6 bases clipped from V and 7 bases from J, the junction kept 2 bases outside the gene matches.

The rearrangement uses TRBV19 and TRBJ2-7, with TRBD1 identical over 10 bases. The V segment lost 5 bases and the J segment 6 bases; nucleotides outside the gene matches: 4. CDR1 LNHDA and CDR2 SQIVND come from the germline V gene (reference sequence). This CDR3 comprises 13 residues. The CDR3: CASSVGQGSEQYF. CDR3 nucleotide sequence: TGTGCCAGTAGTGTGGGACAGGGGAGCGAGCAGTACTTC.

In nucleotides, the CDR3 is TGTGCCAGTAGTGACCCCGGACAGACAATCTATGGCTACACCTTC. Translated: CASSDPGQTIYGYTF. This chain uses TRBV19 with TRBJ1-2, with D possibly being TRBD1 (6 bases). The CDR3 is 15 amino acids. Germline-derived CDR1 and CDR2 are LNHDA and SQIVND (reference sequence). V was shortened by 5 bases and J by 4 bases, with 17 bases between the two germline ends.

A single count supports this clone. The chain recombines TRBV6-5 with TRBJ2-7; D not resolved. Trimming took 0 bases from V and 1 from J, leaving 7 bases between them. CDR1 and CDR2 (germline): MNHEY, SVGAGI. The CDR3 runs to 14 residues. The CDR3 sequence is CASSYSIESYEQYF. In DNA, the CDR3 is TGTGCCAGCAGTTACTCGATAGAGTCCTACGAGCAGTACTTC.

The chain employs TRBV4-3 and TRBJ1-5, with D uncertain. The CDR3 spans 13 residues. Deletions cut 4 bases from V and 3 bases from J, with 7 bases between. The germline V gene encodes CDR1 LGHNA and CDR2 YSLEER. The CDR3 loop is CASSPDHNQPQHF. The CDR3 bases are TGCGCCAGCAGCCCAGACCACAATCAGCCCCAGCATTTT.

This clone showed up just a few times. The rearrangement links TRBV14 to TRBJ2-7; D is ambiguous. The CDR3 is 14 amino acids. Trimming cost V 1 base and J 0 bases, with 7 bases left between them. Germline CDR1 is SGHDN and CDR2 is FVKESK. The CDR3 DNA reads TGTGCCAGCAGCCAAGTTCGGAACTCCTACGAGCAGTACTTC. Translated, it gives CASSQVRNSYEQYF.

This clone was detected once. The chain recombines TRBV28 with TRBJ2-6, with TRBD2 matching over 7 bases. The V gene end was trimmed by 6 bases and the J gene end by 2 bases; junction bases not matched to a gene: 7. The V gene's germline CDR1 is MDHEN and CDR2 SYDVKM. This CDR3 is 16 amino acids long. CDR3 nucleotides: TGTGCCAGCAGCGAGGTTGGGAGGGCTGGGGCCAACGTCCTGACTTTC. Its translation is CASSEVGRAGANVLTF. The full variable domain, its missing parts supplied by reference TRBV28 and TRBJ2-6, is DVKVTQSSRYLVKRTGEKVFLECVQDMDHENMFWYRQDPGLGLRLIYFSYDVKMKEKGDIPEGYSVSREKKERFSLILESASTNQTSMYLCASSEVGRAGANVLTFGAGSRLTVL.

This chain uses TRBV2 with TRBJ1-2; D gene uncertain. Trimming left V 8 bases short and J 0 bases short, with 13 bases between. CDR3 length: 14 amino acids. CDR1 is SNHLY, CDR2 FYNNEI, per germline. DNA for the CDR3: TGTGCCAGCGTCCCAGCACAAGCTAACTATGGCTACACCTTC. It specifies CASVPAQANYGYTF.

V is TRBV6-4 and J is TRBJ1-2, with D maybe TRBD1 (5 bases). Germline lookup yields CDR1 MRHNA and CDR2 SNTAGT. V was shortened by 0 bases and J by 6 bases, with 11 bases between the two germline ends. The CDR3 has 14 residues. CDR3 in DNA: TGTGCCAGCAGTGACTCGAACGGGGCCGATGGCTACACCTTC. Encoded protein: CASSDSNGADGYTF.

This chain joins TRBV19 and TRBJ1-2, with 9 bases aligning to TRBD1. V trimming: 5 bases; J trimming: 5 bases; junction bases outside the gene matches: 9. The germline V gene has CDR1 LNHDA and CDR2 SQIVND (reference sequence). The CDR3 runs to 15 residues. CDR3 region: CASSPRTGDTYGYTF. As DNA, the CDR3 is TGTGCCAGTAGTCCGCGGACAGGGGACACATATGGCTACACCTTC.

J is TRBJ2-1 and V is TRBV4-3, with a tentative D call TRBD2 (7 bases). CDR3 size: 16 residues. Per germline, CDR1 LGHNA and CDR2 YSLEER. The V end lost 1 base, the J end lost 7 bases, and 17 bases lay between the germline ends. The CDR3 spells CASSQGWRGRMNEQFF. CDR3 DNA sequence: TGCGCCAGCAGCCAAGGTTGGCGGGGGCGAATGAATGAGCAGTTCTTC.

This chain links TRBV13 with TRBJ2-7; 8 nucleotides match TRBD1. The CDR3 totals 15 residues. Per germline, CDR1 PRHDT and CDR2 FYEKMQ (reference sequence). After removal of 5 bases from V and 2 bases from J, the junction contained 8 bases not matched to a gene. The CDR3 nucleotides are TGTGCCAGCAGCCGCCTCGGACAGGGTGCCTACGAGCAGTACTTC. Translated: CASSRLGQGAYEQYF. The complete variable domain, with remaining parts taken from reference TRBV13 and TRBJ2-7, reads AAGVIQSPRHLIKEKRETATLKCYPIPRHDTVYWYQQGPGQDPQFLISFYEKMQSDKGSIPDRFSAQQFSDYHSELNMSSLELGDSALYFCASSRLGQGAYEQYFGPGTRLTVT.

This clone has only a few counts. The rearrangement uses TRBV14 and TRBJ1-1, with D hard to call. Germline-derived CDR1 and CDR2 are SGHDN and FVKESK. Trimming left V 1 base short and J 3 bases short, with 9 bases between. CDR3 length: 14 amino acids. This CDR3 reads CASSQARGYTEAFF. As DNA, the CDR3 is TGTGCCAGCAGCCAAGCGCGGGGTTACACTGAAGCTTTCTTT.

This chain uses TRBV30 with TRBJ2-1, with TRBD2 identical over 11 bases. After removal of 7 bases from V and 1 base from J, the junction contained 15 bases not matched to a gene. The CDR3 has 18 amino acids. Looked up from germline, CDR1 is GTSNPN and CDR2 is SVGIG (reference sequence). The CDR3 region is CAYAGTSGTYLSYNEQFF. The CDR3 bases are TGTGCCTACGCCGGGACTAGCGGCACGTACCTATCCTACAATGAGCAGTTCTTC.

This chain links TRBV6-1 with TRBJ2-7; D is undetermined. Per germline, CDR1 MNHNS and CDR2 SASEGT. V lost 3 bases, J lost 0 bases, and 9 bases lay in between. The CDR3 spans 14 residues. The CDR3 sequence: CASSEQIASYEQYF. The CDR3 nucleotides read TGTGCCAGCAGTGAGCAGATAGCCTCCTACGAGCAGTACTTC.

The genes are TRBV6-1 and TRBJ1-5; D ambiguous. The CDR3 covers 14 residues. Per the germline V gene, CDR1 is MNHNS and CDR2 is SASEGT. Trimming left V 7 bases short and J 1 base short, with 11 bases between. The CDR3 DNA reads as TGTGCCAGCAACGGACGGAAAAGCAATCAGCCCCAGCATTTT. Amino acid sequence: CASNGRKSNQPQHF.

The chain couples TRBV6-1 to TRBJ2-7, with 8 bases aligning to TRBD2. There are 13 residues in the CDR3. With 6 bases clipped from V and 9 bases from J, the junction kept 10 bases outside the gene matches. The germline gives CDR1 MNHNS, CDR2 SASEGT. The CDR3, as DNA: TGTGCCAGCAGCCCGGGAGGGGGGCTAGGGCAGTACTTC. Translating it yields CASSPGGGLGQYF.

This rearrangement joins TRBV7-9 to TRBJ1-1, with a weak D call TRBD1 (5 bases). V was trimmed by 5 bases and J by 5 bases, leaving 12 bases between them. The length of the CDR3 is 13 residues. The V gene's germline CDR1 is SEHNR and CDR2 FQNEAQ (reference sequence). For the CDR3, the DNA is TGTGCCAGCAGCGGAGATGGGGGAACTGAAGCTTTCTTT. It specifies CASSGDGGTEAFF.

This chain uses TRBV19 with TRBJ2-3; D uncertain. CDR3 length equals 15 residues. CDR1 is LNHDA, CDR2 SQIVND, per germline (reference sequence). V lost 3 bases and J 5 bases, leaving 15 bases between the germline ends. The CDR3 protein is CASSMDRSLRDTQYF. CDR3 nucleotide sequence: TGTGCCAGTAGTATGGACCGTAGCCTTAGAGATACGCAGTATTTT.

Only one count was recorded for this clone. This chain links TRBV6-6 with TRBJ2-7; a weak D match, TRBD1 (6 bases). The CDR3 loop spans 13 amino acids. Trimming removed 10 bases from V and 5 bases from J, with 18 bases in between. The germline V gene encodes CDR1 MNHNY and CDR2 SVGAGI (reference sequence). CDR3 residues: CATVQGQRNEQYF. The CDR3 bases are TGTGCCACAGTACAGGGTCAAAGGAACGAGCAGTACTTC.

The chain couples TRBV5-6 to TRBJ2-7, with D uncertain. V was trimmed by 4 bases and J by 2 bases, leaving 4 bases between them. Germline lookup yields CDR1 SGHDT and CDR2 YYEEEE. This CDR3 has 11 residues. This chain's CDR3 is CASSVTYEQYF. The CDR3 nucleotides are TGTGCCAGCAGCGTTACCTACGAGCAGTACTTC.

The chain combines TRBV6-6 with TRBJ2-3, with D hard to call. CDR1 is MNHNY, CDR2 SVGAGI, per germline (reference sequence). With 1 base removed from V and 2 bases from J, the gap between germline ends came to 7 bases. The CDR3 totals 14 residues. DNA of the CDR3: TGTGCCAGCAGTTACTTCCCCTACACAGATACGCAGTATTTT. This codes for CASSYFPYTDTQYF.